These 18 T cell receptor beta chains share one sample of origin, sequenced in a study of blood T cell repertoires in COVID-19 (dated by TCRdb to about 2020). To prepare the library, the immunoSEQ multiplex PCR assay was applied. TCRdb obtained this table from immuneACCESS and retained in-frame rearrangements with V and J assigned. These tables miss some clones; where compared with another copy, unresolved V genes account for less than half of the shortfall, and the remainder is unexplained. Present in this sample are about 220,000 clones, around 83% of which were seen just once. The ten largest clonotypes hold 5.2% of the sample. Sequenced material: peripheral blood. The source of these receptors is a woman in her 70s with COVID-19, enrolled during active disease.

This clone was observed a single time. The CDR3 region has the DNA TGTGCCAGCAGCGATCAACAGGGGGCAAGTGAGTACTTC. It encodes CASSDQQGASEYF. This chain uses TRBV7-3 with TRBJ2-7; 9 bases are a match to TRBD1. CDR1 and CDR2 (germline): SGHTA, FQGTGA. The CDR3 totals 13 residues. V shed 5 bases and J 11 bases; nucleotides not matched to a gene: 10.

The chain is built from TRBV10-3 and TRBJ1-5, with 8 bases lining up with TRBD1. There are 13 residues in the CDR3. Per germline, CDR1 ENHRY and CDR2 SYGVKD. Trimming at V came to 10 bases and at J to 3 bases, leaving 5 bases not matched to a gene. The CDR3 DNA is TGTGCCACCGGACAGGGAAACAATCAGCCCCAGCATTTT. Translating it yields CATGQGNNQPQHF.

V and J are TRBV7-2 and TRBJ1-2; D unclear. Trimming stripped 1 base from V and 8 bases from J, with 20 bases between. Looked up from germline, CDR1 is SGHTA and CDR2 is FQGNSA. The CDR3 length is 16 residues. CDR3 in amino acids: CASSLGPREIPAGYTF. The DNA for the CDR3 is TGTGCCAGCAGCTTAGGCCCCCGGGAGATACCTGCCGGCTACACCTTC.

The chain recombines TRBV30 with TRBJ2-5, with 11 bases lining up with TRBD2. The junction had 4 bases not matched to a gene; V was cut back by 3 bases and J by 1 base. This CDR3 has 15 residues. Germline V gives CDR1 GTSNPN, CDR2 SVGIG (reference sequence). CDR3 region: CAWREGLAVQETQYF. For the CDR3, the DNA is TGTGCCTGGAGGGAGGGACTAGCGGTCCAAGAGACCCAGTACTTC.

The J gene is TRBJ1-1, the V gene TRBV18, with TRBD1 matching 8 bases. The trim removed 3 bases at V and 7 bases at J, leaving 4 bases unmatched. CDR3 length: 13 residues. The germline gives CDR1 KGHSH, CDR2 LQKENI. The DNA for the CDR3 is TGTGCCAGCTCACCTCGGACAGGGCATGAAGCTTTCTTT. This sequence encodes CASSPRTGHEAFF.

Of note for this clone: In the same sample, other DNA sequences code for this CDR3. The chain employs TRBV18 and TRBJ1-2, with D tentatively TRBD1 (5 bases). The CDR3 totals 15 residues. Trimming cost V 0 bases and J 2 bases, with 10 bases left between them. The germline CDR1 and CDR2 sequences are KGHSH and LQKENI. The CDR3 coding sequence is TGTGCCAGCTCACCACCCCAGGGTCGGAACTATGGCTACACCTTC. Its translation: CASSPPQGRNYGYTF.

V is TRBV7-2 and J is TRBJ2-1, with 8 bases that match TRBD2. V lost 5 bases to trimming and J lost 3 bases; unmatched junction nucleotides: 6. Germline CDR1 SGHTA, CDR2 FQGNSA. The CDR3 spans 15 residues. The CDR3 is CASSRAGGNYNEQFF. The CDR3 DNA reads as TGTGCCAGCAGCAGGGCGGGAGGCAACTACAATGAGCAGTTCTTC.

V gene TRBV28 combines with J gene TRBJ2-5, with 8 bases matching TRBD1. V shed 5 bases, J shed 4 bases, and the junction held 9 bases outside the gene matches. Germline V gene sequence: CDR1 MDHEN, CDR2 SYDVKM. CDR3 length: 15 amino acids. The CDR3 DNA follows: TGTGCCAGCAGTATCCCGGCAGGGGGCAGAGAGACCCAGTACTTC. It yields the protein CASSIPAGGRETQYF.

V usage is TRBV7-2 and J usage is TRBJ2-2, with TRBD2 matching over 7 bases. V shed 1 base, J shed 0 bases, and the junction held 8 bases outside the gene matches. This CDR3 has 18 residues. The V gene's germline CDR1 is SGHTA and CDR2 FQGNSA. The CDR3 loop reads CASSLDPSGTANTGELFF. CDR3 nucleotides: TGTGCCAGCAGCTTAGACCCTAGCGGCACAGCGAACACCGGGGAGCTGTTTTTT.

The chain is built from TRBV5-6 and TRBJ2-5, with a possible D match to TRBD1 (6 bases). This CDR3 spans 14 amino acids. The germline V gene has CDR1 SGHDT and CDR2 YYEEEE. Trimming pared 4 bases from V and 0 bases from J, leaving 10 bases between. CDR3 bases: TGTGCCAGCAGCCCGGGACACAACCAAGAGACCCAGTACTTC. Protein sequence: CASSPGHNQETQYF.

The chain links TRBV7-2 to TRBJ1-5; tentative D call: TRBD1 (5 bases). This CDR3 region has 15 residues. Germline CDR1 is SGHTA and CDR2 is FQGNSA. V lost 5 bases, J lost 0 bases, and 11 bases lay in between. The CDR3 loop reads CASSARQNSNQPQHF. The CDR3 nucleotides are TGTGCCAGCAGCGCGCGACAGAATAGCAATCAGCCCCAGCATTTT.

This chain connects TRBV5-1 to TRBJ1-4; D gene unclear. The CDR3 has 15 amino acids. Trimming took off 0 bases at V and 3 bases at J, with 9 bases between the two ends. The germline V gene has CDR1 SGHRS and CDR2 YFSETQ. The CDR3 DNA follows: TGCGCCAGCAGCTTGGACGTGGGAGCTAATGAAAAACTGTTTTTT. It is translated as CASSLDVGANEKLFF.

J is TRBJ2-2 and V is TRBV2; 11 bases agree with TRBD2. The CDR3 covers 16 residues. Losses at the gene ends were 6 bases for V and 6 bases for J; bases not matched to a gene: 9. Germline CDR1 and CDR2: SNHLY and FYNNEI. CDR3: CASRPLAGEKSGELFF. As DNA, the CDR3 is TGTGCCAGCAGACCACTAGCGGGAGAGAAATCCGGGGAGCTGTTTTTT.

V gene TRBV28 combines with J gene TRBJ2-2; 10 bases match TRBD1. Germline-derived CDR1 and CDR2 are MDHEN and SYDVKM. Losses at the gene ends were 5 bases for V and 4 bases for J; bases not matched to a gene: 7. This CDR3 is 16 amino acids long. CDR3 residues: CASSPGQGKGTGELFF. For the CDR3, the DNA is TGTGCCAGCAGTCCGGGACAGGGGAAAGGCACCGGGGAGCTGTTTTTT.

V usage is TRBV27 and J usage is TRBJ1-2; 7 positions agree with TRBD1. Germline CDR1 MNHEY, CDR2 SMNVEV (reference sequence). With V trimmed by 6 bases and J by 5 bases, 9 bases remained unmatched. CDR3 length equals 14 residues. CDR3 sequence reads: CASRYRDRPYGYTF. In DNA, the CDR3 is TGTGCCAGCAGATACCGGGACAGACCTTATGGCTACACCTTC.

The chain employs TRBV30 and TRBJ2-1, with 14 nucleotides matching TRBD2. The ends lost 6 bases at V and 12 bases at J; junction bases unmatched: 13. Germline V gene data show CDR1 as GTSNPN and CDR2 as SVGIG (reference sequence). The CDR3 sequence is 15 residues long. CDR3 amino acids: CACPSLTSGRAVQFF. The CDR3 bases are TGTGCCTGTCCCTCTTTGACTAGCGGGAGGGCTGTGCAGTTCTTC.

The CDR3 loop reads CASSIAQDWTEAFF. The CDR3, as DNA: TGTGCCAGTAGTATAGCTCAGGATTGGACTGAAGCTTTCTTT. The chain carries TRBV19 and TRBJ1-1; unclear D gene. Trimming stripped 1 base from V and 5 bases from J, with 11 bases between. Germline loops: CDR1 LNHDA, CDR2 SQIVND (reference sequence). This CDR3 is 14 amino acids long.

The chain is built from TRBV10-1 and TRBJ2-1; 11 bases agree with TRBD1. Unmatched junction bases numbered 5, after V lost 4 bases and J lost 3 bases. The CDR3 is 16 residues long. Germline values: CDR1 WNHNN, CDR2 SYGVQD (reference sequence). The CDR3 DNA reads TGCGCCAGCAGTGGAGCGGGGACAGGGGGCTACAATGAGCAGTTCTTC. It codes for CASSGAGTGGYNEQFF.